Listed below are T cell receptor beta chains from one sample, sequenced in a study of sequential checkpoint blockade in melanoma. Sequenced by immunoSEQ multiplex PCR; TCRdb stores in-frame clones only, minus some. The sample lists 15,000 to 20,000 clones, around 76% occurring once. Here the sequenced sample was CD8+ T cells sorted from blood (inferred from file names), taken from a patient given nivolumab and ipilimumab in sequence. The receptor set was obtained from a human donor with melanoma. Each CDR3 is given with its conserved first and last residue. The order of the fields is J gene, D gene, V gene, clone size, CDR3 protein, CDR3 DNA. D genes are given only for firm matches. The size entry is marked missing in some rows and otherwise reads once, few, many or a size class.

j_gene: TRBJ2-3
d_gene: TRBD1
v_gene: TRBV11-2
abundance: medium-sized
CDR3aa: CASSPSTGPDTQYF
CDR3nt: TGTGCCAGCAGCCCTTCGACAGGGCCAGATACGCAGTATTTT

j_gene: TRBJ1-1
d_gene: TRBD1
v_gene: TRBV7-2
abundance: .
CDR3aa: CASSYDRGKGNTEAFF
CDR3nt: TGTGCCAGCAGTTACGACAGGGGAAAGGGGAACACTGAAGCTTTCTTT

j_gene: TRBJ1-6
d_gene: TRBD1
v_gene: TRBV11-2
abundance: .
CDR3aa: CASSIPGTGPNSPLHF
CDR3nt: TGTGCCAGCAGCATTCCCGGGACAGGGCCAAATTCACCCCTCCACTTT

j_gene: TRBJ2-1
d_gene: .
v_gene: TRBV7-6
abundance: .
CDR3aa: CASSYPSGEQFF
CDR3nt: TGTGCCAGCAGCTACCCGTCGGGGGAGCAGTTCTTC

j_gene: TRBJ1-5
d_gene: TRBD1
v_gene: TRBV29-1
abundance: .
CDR3aa: CSVEDGEGANQPQHF
CDR3nt: TGCAGCGTTGAAGACGGTGAGGGGGCGAATCAGCCCCAGCATTTT

j_gene: TRBJ1-2
d_gene: TRBD1
v_gene: TRBV7-6
abundance: .
CDR3aa: CASSLDWTGGGYTF
CDR3nt: TGTGCCAGCAGCTTAGATTGGACAGGCGGTGGCTACACCTTC

j_gene: TRBJ2-1
d_gene: .
v_gene: TRBV4-1
abundance: .
CDR3aa: CASSPHDKSNEQFF
CDR3nt: TGCGCCAGCAGCCCGCACGACAAAAGCAATGAGCAGTTCTTC

j_gene: TRBJ1-4
d_gene: .
v_gene: TRBV7-8
abundance: .
CDR3aa: CASSLAWGRSIEKLFF
CDR3nt: TGTGCCAGCAGCTTAGCGTGGGGCAGGTCAATTGAAAAACTGTTTTTT

j_gene: TRBJ2-1
d_gene: .
v_gene: TRBV2
abundance: .
CDR3aa: CASSEVDSSSYNEQFF
CDR3nt: TGTGCCAGCAGTGAAGTGGACAGCAGCTCCTACAATGAGCAGTTCTTC

j_gene: TRBJ2-7
d_gene: TRBD1
v_gene: TRBV19
abundance: .
CDR3aa: CASSMAGGYEQYF
CDR3nt: TGTGCCAGTAGTATGGCAGGGGGCTACGAGCAGTACTTC

j_gene: TRBJ2-7
d_gene: .
v_gene: TRBV4-2
abundance: few
CDR3aa: CASSQEQGGFYEQYF
CDR3nt: TGTGCCAGCAGCCAAGAACAGGGTGGTTTCTACGAGCAGTACTTC

j_gene: TRBJ2-5
d_gene: .
v_gene: TRBV27
abundance: .
CDR3aa: CASSFRGGVSQETQYF
CDR3nt: TGTGCCAGCAGTTTTCGTGGGGGCGTTTCTCAGGAGACCCAGTACTTC

j_gene: TRBJ1-5
d_gene: TRBD1
v_gene: TRBV27
abundance: .
CDR3aa: CASSTGVRQPQHF
CDR3nt: TGTGCCAGCAGCACAGGGGTTCGTCAGCCCCAGCATTTT

j_gene: TRBJ1-3
d_gene: .
v_gene: TRBV27
abundance: few
CDR3aa: CASSLYPGRSGNTIYF
CDR3nt: TGTGCCAGCAGTTTATATCCAGGGCGCTCTGGAAACACCATATATTTT

j_gene: TRBJ2-5
d_gene: .
v_gene: TRBV2
abundance: .
CDR3aa: CASSGVGGGATETQYF
CDR3nt: TGTGCCAGCAGTGGAGTAGGGGGGGGCGCAACGGAGACCCAGTACTTC

j_gene: TRBJ2-6
d_gene: TRBD1
v_gene: TRBV29-1
abundance: .
CDR3aa: CSVTGGVSGANVLTF
CDR3nt: TGCAGCGTGACAGGGGGGGTCTCTGGGGCCAACGTCCTGACTTTC

j_gene: TRBJ1-5
d_gene: .
v_gene: TRBV19
abundance: .
CDR3aa: CASSSLSNQPQHF
CDR3nt: TGTGCCAGTAGTAGTCTCAGCAATCAGCCCCAGCATTTT

j_gene: TRBJ1-1
d_gene: .
v_gene: TRBV28
abundance: .
CDR3aa: CASSPGAIRQPEAFF
CDR3nt: TGTGCCAGCAGTCCGGGCGCTATTAGACAGCCAGAAGCTTTCTTT

j_gene: TRBJ1-5
d_gene: .
v_gene: TRBV6-1
abundance: .
CDR3aa: CASTYQIDSNQPQHF
CDR3nt: TGTGCCAGCACTTATCAGATTGATAGCAATCAGCCCCAGCATTTT